This T cell receptor (beta chain) appears in the sequencing data of a study of somatic mutations in cytotoxic T cells in rheumatoid arthritis. For the study at large: Flow sorting at nearly 100% purity was applied to some V beta antibody-stained T-cell populations, which included V beta1+ cells sequenced for TCRB.

A note on this clone: Antigen: not known.

Trimming stripped 5 bases from V and 3 bases from J, with 11 bases between. Germline V gives CDR1 MNHEY, CDR2 SVGAGI. CDR3 length equals 13 residues. Study-level results: For rheumatoid arthritis patients, CD8+ clonality increased with age, whereas it did not in healthy controls. Between rheumatoid arthritis patients and age-matched healthy controls, CD8+ T-cell clonality showed no significant difference.

Blood donors with median age roughly 56 years (range about 20-70), around 58% female, served as healthy controls. Here immunoSEQ multiplex PCR was the method, and the copy in TCRdb shows in-frame clones only, minus some. Altogether about 12,000 clones are present, about 80% being singletons, with the ten largest covering 13% to 15%. V and J are TRBV6-5 and TRBJ2-7; possible D gene TRBD2, 6 bases. The origin of this receptor is a man between 50 and 59 years old in good health. Sequencing used CD8+ T cells sorted from blood. The chain's CDR3 is CASSQGGGYEQYF. CDR3 nucleotide sequence: TGTGCCAGCAGTCAGGGAGGAGGCTACGAGCAGTACTTC.